Listed below are T cell receptor beta chains from one sample, sequenced in a study of radiotherapy plus CTLA-4 blockade in lung cancer. Here immunoSEQ multiplex PCR was the method, and the copy in TCRdb shows in-frame clones only, minus some. Seen here are 50,000 to 60,000 clones, just under 85% observed once, and the top ten hold roughly 6.7%. Specimen: peripheral blood, collected from a patient treated with radiotherapy plus ipilimumab. Every receptor here comes from a human donor with non-small cell lung cancer whose response to radiotherapy plus ipilimumab could not be evaluated. The CDR3 runs from the conserved cysteine through the conserved F or W. The D gene is left open where the match is weak. Clone size is shown for a subset of rows, as once, few, many or a class of expanded clone.

NA,TRBJ2-7,NA,TRBV7-9,TGTGCCAGCAGCTCCCGGGATGTCTACGAGCAGTACTTC,CASSSRDVYEQYF
once,TRBJ2-1,TRBD2,TRBV5-6,TGTGCCAGCAGTTCCCCGGGGACTACGTACAATGAGCAGTTCTTC,CASSSPGTTYNEQFF
NA,TRBJ2-4,TRBD2,TRBV5-1,TGCGCCAGCAGCTTGGGATTAGCTAGCGGTTCCCTCGCGGCCAAAAACATTCAGTACTTC,CASSLGLASGSLAAKNIQYF
once,TRBJ2-7,TRBD1,TRBV5-1,TGCGCCAGCAGCGACTCAGGGGGAGCGAGCGAGCAGTACTTC,CASSDSGGASEQYF
NA,TRBJ1-1,NA,TRBV15,TGTGCCACCAGCAGAGTTAGTTTCCCTTTAACTGAAGCTTTCTTT,CATSRVSFPLTEAFF
medium-sized,TRBJ1-2,NA,TRBV30,TGTGCCTGGAGTGCCTTCAGGGGCTATGGCTACACCTTC,CAWSAFRGYGYTF
few,TRBJ1-1,TRBD1,TRBV7-2,TGTGCCAGCAGCTTCGGGACAGTGAACACTGAAGCTTTCTTT,CASSFGTVNTEAFF
NA,TRBJ2-1,NA,TRBV27,TGTGCCAGCAGTCAGATCTCCTACAATGAGCAGTTCTTC,CASSQISYNEQFF
NA,TRBJ2-7,TRBD2,TRBV28,TGTGCCAGCACCCTAGCGGGAGGGGGTGAGCAGTACTTC,CASTLAGGGEQYF
NA,TRBJ2-5,TRBD1,TRBV29-1,TGCAGCGTTAGACAGGGTGGGGAGACCCAGTACTTC,CSVRQGGETQYF
NA,TRBJ2-2,TRBD1,TRBV6-5,TGTGCCAGCAGTTACTCGTGGACAGGTCGCACCGGGGAGCTGTTTTTT,CASSYSWTGRTGELFF
NA,TRBJ2-4,NA,TRBV19,TGTGCCAGTAGGAGCGGGTTAGCCAAAAACATTCAGTACTTC,CASRSGLAKNIQYF
NA,TRBJ1-2,TRBD1,TRBV18,TGTGCCAGCTCAACTACAGGGGACTATGGCTACACCTTC,CASSTTGDYGYTF
NA,TRBJ1-1,NA,TRBV6-6,TGTGCCAGCAGTCCTCCGGGGTCCGCGAACACTGAAGCTTTCTTT,CASSPPGSANTEAFF
NA,TRBJ2-2,NA,TRBV7-2,TGTGCCAGCAGCTTAGCAGTCCTAGAGTCCGGGGAGCTGTTTTTT,CASSLAVLESGELFF
NA,TRBJ2-2,TRBD1,TRBV27,TGTGCCAGCAGTAGGTTGGGACAGGGGTCGAACACCGGGGAGCTGTTTTTT,CASSRLGQGSNTGELFF
NA,TRBJ2-3,NA,TRBV6-5,TGTGCCAGCAGTTACGGCGGGGGCCCGCAGTATTTT,CASSYGGGPQYF
NA,TRBJ1-4,TRBD1,TRBV6-5,TGTGCCAGCAGGGGACAGGGGGGGGTTGGTGAAAAACTGTTTTTT,CASRGQGGVGEKLFF
once,TRBJ2-3,NA,TRBV19,TGTGCCAGTAGTATCGGGGGGCCTCCGACAGATACGCAGTATTTT,CASSIGGPPTDTQYF
NA,TRBJ1-3,NA,TRBV30,TGTGCCTGGAGTGTAACACAGCTCTCTGGAAACACCATATATTTT,CAWSVTQLSGNTIYF
NA,TRBJ1-1,TRBD1,TRBV9,TGTGCCAGCAGCGTAGGCCCGACAGGGATGAACACTGAAGCTTTCTTT,CASSVGPTGMNTEAFF
NA,TRBJ2-7,TRBD2,TRBV6-5,TGTGCCAGCAGTTACGGGACTAGCGGGGTCTACGAGCAGTACTTC,CASSYGTSGVYEQYF
NA,TRBJ1-2,NA,TRBV5-1,TGCGCCAGCAGCCCCTCTGGGCAGGGCAGCTATGGCTACACCTTC,CASSPSGQGSYGYTF
NA,TRBJ2-1,TRBD2,TRBV7-2,TGTGCCAGCAGCTCAAGCCGGGTAGCGGGAGGGGGAAATGAGCAGTTCTTC,CASSSSRVAGGGNEQFF
few,TRBJ1-5,TRBD1,TRBV30,TGTGCCTGGAGTGCCGGGACAGCCCAGCCCCAGCATTTT,CAWSAGTAQPQHF
NA,TRBJ2-5,NA,TRBV11-2,TGTGCCAGCAGCTTAGGAAATTCGCGGGAGACCCAGTACTTC,CASSLGNSRETQYF
NA,TRBJ1-5,NA,TRBV27,TGTGCCAGCAGTCCTAGGAATCAGCCCCAGCATTTT,CASSPRNQPQHF
NA,TRBJ1-5,NA,TRBV28,TGTGCCAGCAGTTTAGGTCCAAAGAGGCGCAATCAGCCCCAGCATTTT,CASSLGPKRRNQPQHF
NA,TRBJ2-2,NA,TRBV19,TGTGCCAGTAGTACCTCCGAGGCTGCCGGGGAGCTGTTTTTT,CASSTSEAAGELFF
NA,TRBJ2-7,TRBD2,TRBV9,TGTGCCAGCAGCGTAGGCCCGGATGGGGGGGTCTACGAGCAGTACTTC,CASSVGPDGGVYEQYF
NA,TRBJ2-3,TRBD1,TRBV30,TGTGCTTTCAGGGGGCCTGATACGCAGTATTTT,CAFRGPDTQYF
NA,TRBJ1-1,NA,TRBV9,TGTGCCAGCAGCGCAGAGACAAGTATGAACACTGAAGCTTTCTTT,CASSAETSMNTEAFF
NA,TRBJ2-7,NA,TRBV19,TGTGCCACCTTTACCTACGAGCAGTACTTC,CATFTYEQYF
NA,TRBJ1-3,TRBD1,TRBV9,TGTGCCAGCAGCGATGACAGGGGGCAGGCTGGAAACACCATATATTTT,CASSDDRGQAGNTIYF
NA,TRBJ2-3,TRBD2,TRBV5-5,TGTGCCAGCAGCTCCCGGGTAGCGGGACCGACAGATACGCAGTATTTT,CASSSRVAGPTDTQYF
NA,TRBJ1-1,TRBD1,TRBV5-1,TGCGCCAGCCGACCGGGACAGGGGGCGCGTAACACTGAAGCTTTCTTT,CASRPGQGARNTEAFF
NA,TRBJ2-5,TRBD1,TRBV10-3,TGTGCCATCAGTGAGTCGGGGACAGGGGGCTCAGAGACCCAGTACTTC,CAISESGTGGSETQYF
NA,TRBJ1-5,TRBD1,TRBV6-5,TGTGCCAGCAGTCCTACAGGGGGCAAGCAGCCCCAGCATTTT,CASSPTGGKQPQHF
few,TRBJ1-2,NA,TRBV7-2,TGCGCCAGCAGCCAAGTAAATGTGGGGGCGATGGGCTACACCTTC,CASSQVNVGAMGYTF
NA,TRBJ2-2,TRBD2,TRBV28,TGTGCCAGCATCCCCGGGACTACCACCGGGGAGCTGTTTTTT,CASIPGTTTGELFF
NA,TRBJ2-1,TRBD2,TRBV7-2,TGTGCCAGCAGCTCGAACAACCTACTAGCGGGAGGGTATGAGCAGTTCTTC,CASSSNNLLAGGYEQFF
NA,TRBJ2-5,NA,TRBV4-1,TGCGCCAGCAGCCAACTCGAGGGGGGGGAGACCCAGTACTTC,CASSQLEGGETQYF
NA,TRBJ1-4,TRBD1,TRBV7-2,TGTGCCAGCAGCCCGGACAGGGAAAAACTGTTTTTT,CASSPDREKLFF
NA,TRBJ2-6,TRBD1,TRBV7-8,TGTGCCAGCAGCGGCAGACAGGGCTCCCTCTCTGGGGCCAACGTCCTGACTTTC,CASSGRQGSLSGANVLTF
NA,TRBJ1-2,TRBD1,TRBV28,TGTGCCAGCAGACCGCCCGCCGGTCCTACAGGGGCAAACTATGGCTACACCTTC,CASRPPAGPTGANYGYTF
once,TRBJ2-5,TRBD2,TRBV18,TGTGCCAGCTCACCGGGGGGGGAGACCCAGTACTTC,CASSPGGETQYF
NA,TRBJ1-1,TRBD1,TRBV19,TGTGCCAGTAGTATAGAGGCAGGGGGCGGTGATGAAGCTTTCTTT,CASSIEAGGGDEAFF
NA,TRBJ1-5,NA,TRBV11-2,TGTGCCAGCAGCTTAGCTGGCAATCAGCCCCAGCATTTT,CASSLAGNQPQHF
few,TRBJ2-1,TRBD2,TRBV7-2,TGTGCCAGCAGCAAACAGGGGACTAGCGGGGCGGTTGGGTCCAATGAGCAGTTCTTC,CASSKQGTSGAVGSNEQFF
NA,TRBJ1-2,TRBD1,TRBV5-1,TGCGCCAGCAGCTTGGCAGGACAGGCAACCTATGGCTACACCTTC,CASSLAGQATYGYTF
NA,TRBJ2-2,TRBD2,TRBV4-1,TGCGCCAGCAGCTATACTAGCGGGGGCACCGGGGAGCTGTTTTTT,CASSYTSGGTGELFF
NA,TRBJ2-7,NA,TRBV7-2,TGTGCCAGCAGCTTCACAGATTACTCCTACGAGCAGTACTTC,CASSFTDYSYEQYF
NA,TRBJ2-3,NA,TRBV21-1,TGTGCCAGCAGCCCCAATCCTATATCTAGCACAGATACGCAGTATTTT,CASSPNPISSTDTQYF
NA,TRBJ1-4,NA,TRBV19,TGTGCCAGTAGTATCAGATACAGGGACCGTAATGAAAAACTGTTTTTT,CASSIRYRDRNEKLFF
NA,TRBJ1-3,NA,TRBV6-6,TGTGCCAGCAACCCGGCGGGGGGTGAAAACACCATATATTTT,CASNPAGGENTIYF
NA,TRBJ2-3,NA,TRBV4-1,TGCGCCAGCAGCCCCTTTCCAGATACGCAGTATTTT,CASSPFPDTQYF
NA,TRBJ2-7,TRBD2,TRBV7-9,TGTGCCAGCAGCGGTGGTAGCGGGGGGACCTACGAGCAGTACTTC,CASSGGSGGTYEQYF
few,TRBJ1-1,TRBD1,TRBV30,TGTGCCTGGAGTGTAAGGACAGGAAGCGAAGCTTTCTTT,CAWSVRTGSEAFF
NA,TRBJ2-7,TRBD2,TRBV9,TGTGCCAGCAGCCGCGGAGGCGGGGGGGCGTCGGGAGAGCAGTACTTC,CASSRGGGGASGEQYF